Listed here are 10 T cell receptor beta chains from one sample, sequenced in a study of T cells in localized non-small cell lung cancer. Sequenced by immunoSEQ multiplex PCR; TCRdb stores in-frame clones only, minus some. The data show around 2,000 clones, about 20% seen once. The specimen comprised lung tumor tissue, sampled before any cancer treatment. The source is a man aged 35-75 years with stage II lung adenocarcinoma.

By proportion, this clone is medium-sized (0.01 to 0.1%). This chain connects TRBV11-3 to TRBJ2-7, with D possibly being TRBD1 (5 bases). This CDR3 region has 15 residues. The germline CDR1 and CDR2 sequences are SGHNT and YENEEA. With 5 bases removed from V and 1 base from J, the gap between germline ends came to 15 bases. The DNA for the CDR3 is TGTGCCAGCAGCCCCCTAGGGGCAGATTCCTACGAGCAGTACTTC. Translated, it gives CASSPLGADSYEQYF.

This clone has a handful of counts. V usage is TRBV4-1 and J usage is TRBJ2-7, with D possibly matching TRBD2 (6 bases). Germline V gene sequence: CDR1 MGHRA, CDR2 YSYEKL. Trimming took 0 bases from V and 5 from J, leaving 11 bases between them. The CDR3 totals 14 residues. CDR3 in DNA: TGCGCCAGCAGCCAAGACGGCGGGACCAACGAGCAGTACTTC. Its protein is CASSQDGGTNEQYF.

This clone was seen a handful of times. The rearrangement joins TRBV18 to TRBJ2-6, with TRBD1 matching over 7 bases. Looked up from germline, CDR1 is KGHSH and CDR2 is LQKENI. The CDR3 runs 18 residues. Trimming took 4 bases from V and 0 from J; bases not matched to a gene: 9. The chain's CDR3 is CASSQPGTAISGANVLTF. The CDR3, as DNA: TGTGCCAGCTCACAACCCGGGACAGCGATCTCTGGGGCCAACGTCCTGACTTTC.

This chain joins TRBV19 and TRBJ2-7; 10 bases agree with TRBD2. V trimming: 2 bases; J trimming: 2 bases; junction bases outside the gene matches: 9. Per germline, CDR1 LNHDA and CDR2 SQIVND (reference sequence). The CDR3 spans 17 residues. In DNA, the CDR3 is TGTGCCAGTAGTATATCCCCACTAGCGGGGCTCCCCTACGAGCAGTACTTC. Protein: CASSISPLAGLPYEQYF.

This clone is judged medium-sized. The rearrangement links TRBV6-8 to TRBJ1-2; D is unresolved. This CDR3 region has 13 residues. Germline-derived CDR1 and CDR2 are MNHGY and SAAAGT. Trimming took off 5 bases at V and 4 bases at J, with 11 bases between the two ends. Here the CDR3 reads CASSRGGGYGYTF. The CDR3 nucleotides are TGTGCCAGCAGTCGAGGAGGCGGCTATGGCTACACCTTC.

This clone was counted a few times. The J gene is TRBJ2-3, the V gene TRBV9; D remains ambiguous. V was pared by 2 bases and J by 5 bases, with 9 bases between. This CDR3 region has 13 residues. The V gene's germline CDR1 is SGDLS and CDR2 YYNGEE. The DNA for the CDR3 is TGTGCCAGCAGCGTCTCATCAGAAGATACGCAGTATTTT. Residues: CASSVSSEDTQYF.

By sample share, this clone is medium-sized. The chain recombines TRBV11-3 with TRBJ1-1; TRBD1 might be the D (5 bases). This CDR3 is 16 amino acids long. Trimming pared 5 bases from V and 1 base from J, leaving 17 bases between. Germline-derived CDR1 and CDR2 are SGHNT and YENEEA. This chain's CDR3 is CASSLGSGTGNTEAFF. The CDR3 nucleotides read TGTGCCAGCAGCCTCGGCAGCGGGACGGGGAACACTGAAGCTTTCTTT.

The chain couples TRBV30 to TRBJ2-1, with unresolved D. The V gene's germline CDR1 is GTSNPN and CDR2 SVGIG (reference sequence). The CDR3 runs 14 residues. Trimming pared 5 bases from V and 0 bases from J, leaving 11 bases between. This CDR3 reads CAWLALNSYNEQFF. As DNA, the CDR3 is TGTGCCTGGCTCGCGCTAAACTCCTACAATGAGCAGTTCTTC.

This clone occurred a few times. The CDR3: CASSYTGGLGYTF. CDR3 DNA: TGTGCCAGCAGTTACACAGGGGGCCTCGGCTACACCTTC. This rearrangement joins TRBV6-8 to TRBJ1-2, with 9 bases that match TRBD1. Unmatched junction bases numbered 3, after V lost 2 bases and J lost 8 bases. CDR1 MNHGY and CDR2 SAAAGT come from the germline V gene. This CDR3 has 13 amino acids.

Judged by abundance, this clone is large. This sample includes further DNA sequences coding for the same CDR3. The CDR3 DNA sequence: TGTGCCAGCAGCTTAGTAGGTGGGCAGCTTAACTATGGCTACACCTTC. Protein product: CASSLVGGQLNYGYTF. This chain uses TRBV11-3 with TRBJ1-2; D unresolved. V was shortened by 1 base and J by 1 base, with 13 bases between the two germline ends. This CDR3 has 16 residues. The germline V gene has CDR1 SGHNT and CDR2 YENEEA.